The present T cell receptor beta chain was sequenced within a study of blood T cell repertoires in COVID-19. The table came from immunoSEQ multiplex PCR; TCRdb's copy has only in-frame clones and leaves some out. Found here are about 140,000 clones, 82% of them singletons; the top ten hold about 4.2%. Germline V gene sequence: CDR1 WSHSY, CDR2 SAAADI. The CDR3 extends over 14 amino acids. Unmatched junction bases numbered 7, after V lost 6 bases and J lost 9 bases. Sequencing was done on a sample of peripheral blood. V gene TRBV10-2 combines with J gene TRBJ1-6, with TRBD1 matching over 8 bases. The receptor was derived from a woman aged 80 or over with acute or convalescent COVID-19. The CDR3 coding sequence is TGCGCCAGCAGGACGCCAGGGGGCGGTTCACCCCTCCACTTT. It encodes CASRTPGGGSPLHF.